This T cell receptor beta chain was captured in a study of CD8 T cells in ankylosing spondylitis. Study-wide results and caveats: Disease-linked clones were found to be CD8+ and relatively rare in peripheral blood. Within matched ankylosing spondylitis synovial fluid, disease-linked clones were reportedly significantly enriched. The study identified a TCR beta motif of 7 or 8 highly homologous variants that appeared characteristic of ankylosing spondylitis blood.

This clonotype was counted between two and nine times. Antigen: not known. After removal of 7 bases from V and 7 bases from J, the junction contained 9 bases not matched to a gene. Germline lookup yields CDR1 KGHDR and CDR2 SFDVKD. This CDR3 contains 14 residues. One entry per CDR3 protein results from TCRdb running MiXCR on the 5' RACE reads. The sample lists under 200,000 distinct CDR3 sequences, roughly 10% occurring once. The sequencing input was blood, either unsorted or a sorted T cell fraction (not recorded which). The chain combines TRBV24-1 with TRBJ1-5, with TRBD1 matching 7 bases. This sequence was found in a female donor with ankylosing spondylitis or in good health (not recorded which). The CDR3 here is CATSQQGLGQPQHF. The DNA for the CDR3 is TGTGCCACCAGCCAACAGGGGTTAGGGCAGCCCCAGCATTTT.